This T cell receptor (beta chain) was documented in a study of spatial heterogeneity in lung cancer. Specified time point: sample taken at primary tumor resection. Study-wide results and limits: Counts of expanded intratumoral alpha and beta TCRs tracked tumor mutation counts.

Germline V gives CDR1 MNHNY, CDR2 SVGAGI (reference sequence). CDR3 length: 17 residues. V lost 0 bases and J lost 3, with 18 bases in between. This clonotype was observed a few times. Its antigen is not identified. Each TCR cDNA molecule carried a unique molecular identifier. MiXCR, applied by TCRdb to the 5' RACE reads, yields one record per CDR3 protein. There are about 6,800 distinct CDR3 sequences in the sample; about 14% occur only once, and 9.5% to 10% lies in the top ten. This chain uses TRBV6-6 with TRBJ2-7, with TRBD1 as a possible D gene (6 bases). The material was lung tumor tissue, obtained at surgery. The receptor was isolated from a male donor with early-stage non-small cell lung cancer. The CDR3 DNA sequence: TGTGCCAGCAGTTACTCGAACAGGGTGACCTTAGTCTACGAGCAGTACTTC. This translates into CASSYSNRVTLVYEQYF.